Shown below are 21 T cell receptor beta chains from a single sample sequenced in a study of blood T cell repertoires in COVID-19. Clones were sequenced by immunoSEQ multiplex PCR, and TCRdb holds only the in-frame ones, with some missing. The data show 62,000 or so clones, approximately 92% seen once. Material for sequencing was peripheral blood. The receptors were sampled from a man aged 50 or older with active COVID-19.

J is TRBJ2-2 and V is TRBV11-2, with D possibly matching TRBD2 (6 bases). The CDR3 consists of 15 residues. Deletions cut 3 bases from V and 2 bases from J, with 10 bases between. Looked up from germline, CDR1 is SGHAT and CDR2 is FQNNGV. The CDR3 sequence is CASSLLSGNTGELFF. Written as DNA, the CDR3 is TGTGCCAGCAGCTTGCTTAGCGGTAACACCGGGGAGCTGTTTTTT.

The CDR3: CASSWGTGGYEQYF. Here the CDR3 DNA reads TGCGCCAGCAGCTGGGGGACAGGGGGCTACGAGCAGTACTTC. The chain uses TRBV5-1 and TRBJ2-7, with 11 bases that match TRBD1. Trimming removed 3 bases from V and 3 bases from J; junction bases left unmatched: 2. Germline CDR1 and CDR2: SGHRS and YFSETQ. The CDR3 extends over 14 amino acids.

The genes are TRBV24-1 and TRBJ1-4; TRBD1 aligns across 8 bases. CDR3 length: 19 residues. V lost 2 bases to trimming and J lost 4 bases; unmatched junction nucleotides: 14. CDR1 and CDR2 from the germline V gene are KGHDR and SFDVKD. The CDR3 coding sequence is TGTGCCACCAGTGATTCCCTGGGGCAGGGGGCGCGGAGTAATGAAAAACTGTTTTTT. Its translation is CATSDSLGQGARSNEKLFF.

The chain employs TRBV10-1 and TRBJ2-3; 9 nucleotides line up with TRBD1. The trim removed 5 bases at V and 4 bases at J, leaving 4 bases unmatched. The germline V gene has CDR1 WNHNN and CDR2 SYGVQD (reference sequence). The CDR3 contains 14 residues. The CDR3 is CASSMDRGADTQYF. In DNA form, the CDR3 reads TGCGCCAGCAGTATGGACAGGGGCGCAGATACGCAGTATTTT.

The chain links TRBV7-2 to TRBJ2-3; 12 bases map to TRBD2. Germline trimming cut 4 bases from V and 5 bases from J; bases unmatched to any gene: 4. The germline V gene has CDR1 SGHTA and CDR2 FQGNSA. The CDR3 spans 15 residues. The CDR3, as DNA: TGTGCCAGCAGCTATCTAGCGGGGGGGGTAGATACGCAGTATTTT. This translates into CASSYLAGGVDTQYF.

The V and J genes are TRBV15 and TRBJ2-2; a weak D match, TRBD2 (6 bases). Trimming took off 1 base at V and 4 bases at J, with 7 bases between the two ends. Germline V gene sequence: CDR1 LNHNV, CDR2 YYDKDF (reference sequence). The CDR3 extends over 14 amino acids. Written as DNA, the CDR3 is TGTGCCACCAGCAGAGGGGGGGTCACCGGGGAGCTGTTTTTT. Residues: CATSRGGVTGELFF.

CDR3 DNA sequence: TGTGCCAGCAGTTTTGGACAGGCCTACACTGAAGCTTTCTTT. Its protein product is CASSFGQAYTEAFF. The V call is TRBV5-5, the J call TRBJ1-1; 7 positions match TRBD1. The CDR3 has 14 amino acids. Germline CDR1 SGHKS, CDR2 YYEKEE (reference sequence). The trim removed 5 bases at V and 3 bases at J, leaving 7 bases unmatched.

The V gene is TRBV10-3, the J gene TRBJ2-5; 11 nucleotides agree with TRBD2. V lost 0 bases to trimming and J lost 4 bases; unmatched junction nucleotides: 1. The CDR3 totals 15 residues. The germline V gene has CDR1 ENHRY and CDR2 SYGVKD. The CDR3 spells CAISESTSGGETQYF. CDR3 coding DNA: TGTGCCATCAGTGAGTCTACTAGCGGGGGAGAGACCCAGTACTTC.

This clone was observed once. V is TRBV5-4 and J is TRBJ2-2, with TRBD1 matching 7 bases. This CDR3 region has 16 residues. Unmatched junction bases numbered 12, after V lost 3 bases and J lost 7 bases. Germline CDR1 is SGHNT and CDR2 is YYREEE (reference sequence). The CDR3: CASSSHDRERDGELFF. CDR3 in DNA: TGTGCCAGCAGCTCACATGACAGGGAGAGGGACGGGGAGCTGTTTTTT.

The gene calls are TRBV7-2 and TRBJ1-2; no firm D call. Between the trimmed V and J ends, which lost 3 bases and 3 bases, there was a span of 11 bases. The CDR3 consists of 14 residues. Germline loops: CDR1 SGHTA, CDR2 FQGNSA. The CDR3 nucleotides are TGTGCCAGCAGCTTTGGGCAGACCTACTATGGCTACACCTTC. Amino acid sequence: CASSFGQTYYGYTF.

The V gene is TRBV7-2, the J gene TRBJ1-2; tentative D call: TRBD1 (5 bases). Germline V gives CDR1 SGHTA, CDR2 FQGNSA. Trimming cost V 5 bases and J 8 bases, with 15 bases left between them. The CDR3 sequence is 13 residues long. Here the CDR3 reads CASSASGGSGYTF. The CDR3 DNA follows: TGTGCCAGCAGCGCCTCCGGGGGGAGCGGCTACACCTTC.

The chain is built from TRBV7-6 and TRBJ2-1; maybe TRBD2 (6 bases). Germline loops: CDR1 SGHVS, CDR2 FNYEAQ. CDR3 length equals 15 residues. Trimming removed 5 bases at V and 8 bases at J, with 19 bases between. This chain's CDR3 is CASSRMAGLFYEQFF. As DNA, the CDR3 is TGTGCCAGCAGCCGCATGGCGGGGTTATTCTATGAGCAGTTCTTC.

The rearrangement joins TRBV5-1 to TRBJ2-3; possible D gene TRBD1, 6 bases. V was clipped by 4 bases and J by 2 bases, with 14 bases between them. The CDR3 has 15 residues. In germline, CDR1 is SGHRS, CDR2 YFSETQ. CDR3 region: CASSPTGLITDTQYF. CDR3 nucleotide sequence: TGCGCCAGCAGCCCGACAGGTCTAATCACAGATACGCAGTATTTT.

V usage is TRBV28 and J usage is TRBJ1-4, with D hard to call. CDR1 is MDHEN and CDR2 is SYDVKM in the germline V gene. This CDR3 is built from 12 residues. The germline V and J ends were trimmed by 3 bases and 4 bases, with 3 bases remaining between them. The CDR3 bases are TGTGCCAGCAGTTTCAGTAATGAAAAACTGTTTTTT. It is translated as CASSFSNEKLFF.

A single count supports this clone. Other DNA sequences in this sample translate to the same CDR3. The rearrangement links TRBV6-2 or TRBV6-3 to TRBJ2-7, with TRBD1 matching over 7 bases. The V and J ends lost 4 bases and 4 bases, in that order; junction bases with no gene match: 1. Germline CDR1 and CDR2: MNHEY and SVGEGT. CDR3 length: 12 amino acids. The CDR3: CASSWTGYEQYF. The CDR3 DNA is TGTGCCAGCAGTTGGACAGGTTACGAGCAGTACTTC.

The CDR3 bases are TGTGCCAGCAGTTACTCGGGACAGGGGGCGGATACGCAGTATTTT. Translation: CASSYSGQGADTQYF. V usage is TRBV6-2 or TRBV6-3 and J usage is TRBJ2-3; 12 nucleotides agree with TRBD1. V trimming: 0 bases; J trimming: 6 bases; junction bases outside the gene matches: 1. The CDR3 has 15 amino acids. Germline CDR1 is MNHEY and CDR2 is SVGEGT.

The chain joins TRBV20-1 to TRBJ1-2; D call uncertain. Deletions cut 3 bases from V and 4 bases from J, with 6 bases between. The CDR3 sequence is 11 residues long. Germline assignment: CDR1 DFQATT and CDR2 SNEGSKA (reference sequence). DNA for the CDR3: TGCAGTGCTAGTCTCAGCTATGGCTACACCTTC. Amino acid sequence: CSASLSYGYTF.

This chain uses TRBV4-3 with TRBJ2-7, with D possibly matching TRBD2 (5 bases). In germline, CDR1 is LGHNA, CDR2 YSLEER. Between the trimmed V and J ends, which lost 3 bases and 4 bases, there was a span of 16 bases. This CDR3 is built from 15 residues. The CDR3 nucleotides read TGCGCCAGCAGCCAGCTACCCGACGGAGGATACGAGCAGTACTTC. Its protein is CASSQLPDGGYEQYF.

This rearrangement joins TRBV4-1 to TRBJ1-6; 8 bases match TRBD1. Germline CDR1 and CDR2: MGHRA and YSYEKL. Unmatched junction bases numbered 5, after V lost 6 bases and J lost 7 bases. CDR3 length: 14 amino acids. CDR3 in amino acids: CASSRRGLNSPLHF. The CDR3 DNA sequence: TGCGCCAGCAGTCGCAGGGGGCTGAATTCACCCCTCCACTTT.

V usage is TRBV3-1 (or the pseudogene TRBV3-2) and J usage is TRBJ2-5, with TRBD2 matching over 9 bases. V was pared by 2 bases and J by 4 bases, with 2 bases of the junction left unmatched. Germline CDR1 reads LGHDT; CDR2 reads YNNKEL (reference sequence). The CDR3 covers 14 residues. The CDR3 DNA is TGTGCCAGCAGCCAACAAGCGGGGGGAGAGACCCAGTACTTC. Encoded protein: CASSQQAGGETQYF.

This sequence joins TRBV19 and TRBJ2-2; 12 bases align to TRBD1. This CDR3 is 15 amino acids long. CDR1 is LNHDA and CDR2 is SQIVND in the germline V gene (reference sequence). Losses at the gene ends were 6 bases for V and 7 bases for J; bases not matched to a gene: 6. CDR3 region: CASRWGQGAGGELFF. CDR3 coding DNA: TGTGCCAGTAGATGGGGACAGGGGGCTGGCGGGGAGCTGTTTTTT.